What follows are 18 T cell receptor beta chains derived from one specimen sequenced in a study of OX40 agonist ivuxolimab in advanced cancers. Sequencing was performed with immunoSEQ multiplex PCR; in TCRdb, only in-frame clones are kept and a portion is missing. In the table there are approximately 62,000 clones, 80% to 90% of which are singletons. Material: CD4+ or CD8+ T cells sorted from blood, obtained in a trial of the OX40 agonist ivuxolimab. All receptors derive from an adult with an advanced solid tumor such as melanoma, head and neck, liver or kidney cancer.

This rearrangement joins TRBV10-1 to TRBJ1-1; D is unclear. Germline V CDR1 and CDR2: WNHNN, SYGVQD (reference sequence). V was pared by 3 bases and J by 2 bases, with 4 bases between. This CDR3 region has 12 residues. The CDR3 spells CASSEGNTEAFF. In DNA, the CDR3 is TGCGCCAGCAGTGAAGGAAACACTGAAGCTTTCTTT.

This clone was seen a single time. The genes are TRBV19 and TRBJ2-1; 8 bases map to TRBD2. Germline V gene sequence: CDR1 LNHDA, CDR2 SQIVND (reference sequence). With 7 bases clipped from V and 8 bases from J, the junction kept 10 bases outside the gene matches. The CDR3 covers 14 residues. CDR3 protein: CASTPAGAPHEQFF. The CDR3 DNA reads as TGTGCCAGTACTCCAGCGGGAGCCCCCCATGAGCAGTTCTTC.

The chain is built from TRBV4-2 and TRBJ2-2, with D unresolved. Germline V lookup: CDR1 LGHNA, CDR2 YNFKEQ. Trimming shortened V by 0 bases and J by 1 base, and 9 bases separated the two germline ends. The CDR3 runs 16 residues. The CDR3 is CASSQDSLGNTGELFF. The CDR3 DNA is TGTGCCAGCAGCCAAGACTCGCTGGGGAACACCGGGGAGCTGTTTTTT.

The chain couples TRBV11-2 to TRBJ2-1, with D hard to call. CDR1 SGHAT and CDR2 FQNNGV come from the germline V gene. Trimming stripped 5 bases from V and 5 bases from J, with 7 bases between. This CDR3 comprises 12 residues. In DNA form, the CDR3 reads TGTGCCAGCAGCGGGCAGGACAATGAGCAGTTCTTC. Its translation: CASSGQDNEQFF.

This clone was observed a handful of times. The V and J genes are TRBV27 and TRBJ1-1; D remains unclear. This CDR3 has 13 amino acids. V gave up 10 bases and J gave up 4 bases, with 16 bases separating them. Germline V gene lookup returns CDR1 MNHEY and CDR2 SMNVEV (reference sequence). The CDR3 DNA reads TGTGCCACTTTCGTGCTAGCGGGCACTGAAGCTTTCTTT. This codes for CATFVLAGTEAFF.

V is TRBV7-6 and J is TRBJ2-2, with D tentatively TRBD1 or TRBD2 (5 bases each). The V gene lost 6 bases and the J gene lost 8 bases, with 19 bases spanning the gap. This CDR3 is built from 15 residues. Germline V gene lookup returns CDR1 SGHVS and CDR2 FNYEAQ. DNA of the CDR3: TGTGCCAGCAGACAGGAGGTACAGACTGCGGGGGAGCTGTTTTTT. This codes for CASRQEVQTAGELFF.

The genes are TRBV18 and TRBJ2-3, with TRBD2 identical over 7 bases. CDR1 is KGHSH and CDR2 is LQKENI in the germline V gene. This CDR3 has 15 residues. Trimming took 3 bases from V and 2 from J; bases not matched to a gene: 5. The CDR3 region is CASSPLAVDTDTQYF. CDR3 in DNA: TGTGCCAGCTCACCCCTAGCGGTAGACACAGATACGCAGTATTTT.

The V gene is TRBV9, the J gene TRBJ2-3; D is perhaps TRBD2 (5 bases). The CDR3 covers 14 residues. V shed 0 bases and J shed 5 bases, with 10 bases lying between them. CDR1 and CDR2 (germline): SGDLS, YYNGEE. Written as DNA, the CDR3 is TGTGCCAGCAGCGTAGTCGGGGAAATAGATACGCAGTATTTT. Protein sequence: CASSVVGEIDTQYF.

The V gene is TRBV4-1, the J gene TRBJ2-1; 7 bases fit TRBD2. This CDR3 is built from 16 residues. The trim removed 1 base at V and 8 bases at J, leaving 11 bases unmatched. Germline-derived CDR1 and CDR2 are MGHRA and YSYEKL. In nucleotides, the CDR3 is TGCGCCAGCAGCCAAGCCATGCAGGGACTATCGGATGAGCAGTTCTTC. Translating gives CASSQAMQGLSDEQFF.

With respect to this clone: The final CDR3 position lacks the conserved phenylalanine or tryptophan, pointing to a likely read error. Because the CDR3's place on the DNA is in doubt, the DNA is left out and the CDR3 is given as listed by TCRdb. The chain links TRBV5-5 to TRBJ2-7; the D segment call TRBD2 is taken from the table without a DNA check. The CDR3 length equals 12 residues, ends included. The germline gives CDR1 SGHKS, CDR2 YYEKEE (reference sequence). The CDR3: CASSSEVVSRCS.

This clone has a handful of counts. V usage is TRBV7-9 and J usage is TRBJ1-1, with a possible D match to TRBD1 (5 bases). CDR1 is SEHNR, CDR2 FQNEAQ, per germline (reference sequence). CDR3 length equals 13 residues. V lost 2 bases and J lost 5, with 9 bases in between. The CDR3 reads CASSLSGGTEAFF. The DNA of the CDR3 is TGTGCCAGCAGCTTATCGGGGGGAACTGAAGCTTTCTTT.

The chain uses TRBV19 and TRBJ1-5; 7 nucleotides align to TRBD1. This CDR3 contains 15 residues. V trimming: 5 bases; J trimming: 2 bases; junction bases outside the gene matches: 6. CDR1 and CDR2 from the germline V gene are LNHDA and SQIVND (reference sequence). The DNA of the CDR3 is TGTGCCAGTAGTGACAGGGTTGGCGGCAATCAGCCCCAGCATTTT. Its translation: CASSDRVGGNQPQHF.

This clone was counted a few times. The chain has TRBV27 and TRBJ1-5; perhaps TRBD1 as D (5 bases). The CDR3 has 14 residues. V was shortened by 3 bases and J by 1 base, with 7 bases between the two germline ends. CDR1 and CDR2 from the germline V gene are MNHEY and SMNVEV (reference sequence). The CDR3 reads CASSLTVSNQPQHF. The CDR3 nucleotides are TGTGCCAGCAGTTTGACAGTCAGCAATCAGCCCCAGCATTTT.

This clone was picked up one time. This chain joins TRBV20-1 and TRBJ2-5; D is ambiguous. The end of the DNA is better explained by TRBJ2-7, so the J call may be wrong. The CDR3 has 10 residues. Looked up from germline, CDR1 is DFQATT and CDR2 is SNEGSKA (reference sequence). CDR3 nucleotide sequence: TGCAGTGCTAGCTCCTACGAGCAGTACTTC. Its translation: CSASSYEQYF.

V gene TRBV25-1 combines with J gene TRBJ2-1; D may correspond to TRBD1 or TRBD2 (5 bases each). Trimming stripped 4 bases from V and 13 bases from J, with 14 bases between. Germline V CDR1 and CDR2: MGHDK, SYGVNS. The CDR3 length is 12 residues. The CDR3 bases are TGTGCCAGCAGTGGCCTCTGGGGGTCTCAGTTCTTC. Translating gives CASSGLWGSQFF.

This chain joins TRBV9 and TRBJ2-1; possible D gene TRBD1, 6 bases. Trimming took off 4 bases at V and 6 bases at J, with 20 bases between the two ends. This CDR3 spans 16 amino acids. Germline loops: CDR1 SGDLS, CDR2 YYNGEE. DNA for the CDR3: TGTGCCAGCAGCCTAGGGAGCGGTCTGGGGGCCAATGAGCAGTTCTTC. Its protein product is CASSLGSGLGANEQFF.

The chain links TRBV27 to TRBJ1-1; no clear D. This CDR3 region has 15 residues. The V gene lost 3 bases and the J gene lost 1 base, with 12 bases spanning the gap. Germline V gene lookup returns CDR1 MNHEY and CDR2 SMNVEV (reference sequence). CDR3 sequence: CASSLAPSSNTEAFF. CDR3 in DNA: TGTGCCAGCAGTTTGGCGCCCAGTTCGAACACTGAAGCTTTCTTT.

V is TRBV11-3 and J is TRBJ2-5; D is unclear. The CDR3 loop spans 17 amino acids. The germline V and J ends were trimmed by 3 bases and 5 bases, with 22 bases remaining between them. Germline CDR1 is SGHNT and CDR2 is YENEEA. The CDR3 nucleotides are TGTGCCAGCAGCTTCAAAAACGACCCCCGTGGGCGGGAGACCCAGTACTTC. Translated: CASSFKNDPRGRETQYF.